Below, 11 T cell receptor beta chains from the same sample are listed, as sequenced in a study of T cell responses to AZD1222 COVID-19 vaccine. Clones were sequenced by immunoSEQ multiplex PCR, and TCRdb holds only the in-frame ones, with some missing. Here the sample spans about 150,000 clones, roughly 89% being singletons. Sequenced here: peripheral blood, sampled on day 0 of AZD1222 vaccination. These receptor sequences come from an adult in good health.

This rearrangement joins TRBV7-8 to TRBJ1-2, with D hard to call. Germline lookup yields CDR1 SGHVS and CDR2 FQNEAQ. The CDR3 contains 12 residues. Trimming stripped 5 bases from V and 4 bases from J, with 8 bases between. This CDR3 reads CASSLYSYGYTF. Here the CDR3 DNA reads TGTGCCAGCAGCCTATACAGCTATGGCTACACCTTC.

V gene TRBV19 combines with J gene TRBJ1-1; D uncertain. The CDR3 covers 13 residues. Deletions cut 9 bases from V and 8 bases from J, with 19 bases between. Germline CDR1 and CDR2: LNHDA and SQIVND (reference sequence). CDR3 residues: CASVYGSIGEAFF. The CDR3 DNA follows: TGTGCCAGCGTATATGGATCCATTGGGGAAGCTTTCTTT.

This chain joins TRBV11-2 and TRBJ2-3; possible D gene TRBD1, 6 bases. This CDR3 is built from 16 residues. Germline assignment: CDR1 SGHAT and CDR2 FQNNGV. V gave up 5 bases and J gave up 2 bases, with 17 bases separating them. The CDR3 reads CASSPTGAPPTDTQYF. The CDR3 DNA reads as TGTGCCAGCAGCCCGACAGGAGCCCCCCCCACAGATACGCAGTATTTT.

This chain joins TRBV7-2 and TRBJ2-7; no reliable D call. The germline V gene encodes CDR1 SGHTA and CDR2 FQGNSA. The V end lost 5 bases, the J end lost 2 bases, and 13 bases lay between the germline ends. This CDR3 spans 14 amino acids. CDR3 protein: CASSASLSTYEQYF. CDR3 sequence (DNA): TGTGCCAGCAGCGCATCCCTCTCTACCTACGAGCAGTACTTC.

The chain joins TRBV7-7 to TRBJ2-3; 8 nucleotides align to TRBD2. With 4 bases clipped from V and 2 bases from J, the junction kept 5 bases outside the gene matches. Per the germline V gene, CDR1 is SSHAT and CDR2 is FNYEAQ (reference sequence). CDR3 length equals 15 residues. CDR3 in amino acids: CASSSSGPPTDTQYF. DNA of the CDR3: TGTGCCAGCAGCTCTAGCGGGCCTCCCACAGATACGCAGTATTTT.

The chain carries TRBV5-5 and TRBJ2-2; TRBD2 agrees at 12 bases. This CDR3 has 15 residues. In germline, CDR1 is SGHKS, CDR2 YYEKEE (reference sequence). The ends lost 5 bases at V and 9 bases at J; junction bases unmatched: 8. This CDR3 reads CASSRLAGAPRELFF. CDR3 sequence (DNA): TGTGCCAGCAGTCGACTAGCGGGGGCCCCCCGGGAGCTGTTTTTT. The full variable domain, rest sourced from reference TRBV5-5 and TRBJ2-2, is DAGVTQSPTHLIKTRGQQVTLRCSPISGHKSVSWYQQVLGQGPQFIFQYYEKEERGRGNFPDRFSARQFPNYSSELNVNALLLGDSALYLCASSRLAGAPRELFFGEGSRLTVL.

V is TRBV7-2 and J is TRBJ1-5; D call uncertain. Germline V gives CDR1 SGHTA, CDR2 FQGNSA. V gave up 2 bases and J gave up 7 bases, with 9 bases separating them. This CDR3 has 13 residues. CDR3 bases: TGTGCCAGCAGCTTAAAGGCGGACCAGCCCCAGCATTTT. Translated: CASSLKADQPQHF.

The chain couples TRBV7-3 to TRBJ1-1; the D gene is possibly TRBD1 (5 bases). With 5 bases removed from V and 1 base from J, the gap between germline ends came to 11 bases. The CDR3 runs to 14 residues. Germline CDR1 reads SGHTA; CDR2 reads FQGTGA. CDR3 residues: CASSLLGGNTEAFF. In DNA form, the CDR3 reads TGTGCCAGCAGCCTCCTTGGGGGGAACACTGAAGCTTTCTTT.

V and J are TRBV27 and TRBJ1-1, with D possibly matching TRBD1 (5 bases). Trimming removed 1 base at V and 3 bases at J, with 12 bases between. This CDR3 spans 15 amino acids. Germline V gene sequence: CDR1 MNHEY, CDR2 SMNVEV (reference sequence). The CDR3 is CASSLWGLGDTEAFF. The CDR3, as DNA: TGTGCCAGCAGTTTATGGGGCTTGGGGGACACTGAAGCTTTCTTT.

The CDR3 here is CASSLGLGDPDTQYF. The CDR3 DNA is TGTGCCAGCAGCTTAGGGCTAGGAGACCCAGATACGCAGTATTTT. The chain combines TRBV7-3 with TRBJ2-3; unclear D gene. Germline-derived CDR1 and CDR2 are SGHTA and FQGTGA. CDR3 length: 15 amino acids. V lost 2 bases and J lost 4, with 13 bases in between.

The chain is built from TRBV6-1 and TRBJ1-5; D may be TRBD1 (5 bases). V was cut by 1 base and J by 15 bases, with 13 bases left in between. The CDR3 runs to 12 residues. Germline-derived CDR1 and CDR2 are MNHNS and SASEGT. CDR3 residues: CASSEDTSGGHF. The CDR3 DNA reads as TGTGCCAGCAGTGAAGACACCTCTGGGGGGCATTTT.